Presented here are 10 T cell receptor beta chains from one specimen sequenced in a study of shared clonotypes between healthy human individuals (dated by TCRdb to the early 2020s). Library generation was performed with the immunoSEQ multiplex PCR assay. TCRdb took over this immuneACCESS table, retaining in-frame rearrangements with V and J assigned. Such tables are incomplete; in checked studies, under half of the missing clones stem from an unresolved V gene, and the remainder is unexplained. This sample holds over 2 million clones; roughly 94% were observed only once. Together, the top ten hold 0.1% to 0.15% of the sample. The sample was naive CD4+ T cells sorted from blood. The intended sense of this specimen's cell subset or site label: CD45RA+ positively selected. The receptors come from a man younger than 30 in good health.

The chain is built from TRBV4-1 and TRBJ2-3, with TRBD2 as a possible D gene (6 bases). The CDR3 spans 16 residues. Germline V gene sequence: CDR1 MGHRA, CDR2 YSYEKL. V was clipped by 1 base and J by 4 bases, with 15 bases between them. The CDR3 bases are TGCGCCAGCAGCCAAGTCTTTAGCGGAGTAGCAGATACGCAGTATTTT. Protein: CASSQVFSGVADTQYF.

J is TRBJ2-7 and V is TRBV29-1, with TRBD1 matching over 12 bases. Germline V gene lookup returns CDR1 SQVTM and CDR2 ANQGSEA. This CDR3 is 14 amino acids long. V lost 6 bases and J lost 5; bases outside the gene matches: 8. In DNA form, the CDR3 reads TGCAGCGTGGTGGGACAGGGGGCGCAGGACGAGCAGTACTTC. Translated, it gives CSVVGQGAQDEQYF.

This chain joins TRBV7-2 and TRBJ2-5; D unclear. Germline values: CDR1 SGHTA, CDR2 FQGNSA. The CDR3 has 14 residues. V lost 8 bases and J 1 base, leaving 14 bases between the germline ends. The CDR3 DNA follows: TGTGCCAGCTCGATTCGCTACCTCCAAGAGACCCAGTACTTC. Its translation is CASSIRYLQETQYF.

The J gene is TRBJ1-1, the V gene TRBV5-1; 7 bases are a match to TRBD1. The CDR3 consists of 15 residues. The V segment lost 4 bases and the J segment 4 bases; nucleotides outside the gene matches: 10. Germline values: CDR1 SGHRS, CDR2 YFSETQ. DNA for the CDR3: TGCGCCAGCAGCACGACAGGGAAGGATCTCACTGAAGCTTTCTTT. This codes for CASSTTGKDLTEAFF.

This clone has just one count. The chain uses TRBV6-4 and TRBJ2-2; perhaps TRBD1 as D (5 bases). V was shortened by 5 bases and J by 7 bases, with 11 bases between the two germline ends. This CDR3 is built from 13 residues. The germline gives CDR1 MRHNA, CDR2 SNTAGT. The CDR3 is CASSISGRGELFF. DNA for the CDR3: TGTGCCAGCAGTATCTCAGGGCGCGGGGAGCTGTTTTTT.

In nucleotides, the CDR3 is TGTGCCAGCAGTGAAGCCCTCAAAGGCGGTGGTACGCAGTATTTT. Protein product: CASSEALKGGGTQYF. This sequence joins TRBV6-1 and TRBJ2-3; D remains ambiguous. Trimming removed 0 bases at V and 8 bases at J, with 15 bases between. Looked up from germline, CDR1 is MNHNS and CDR2 is SASEGT. The CDR3 extends over 15 amino acids.

This clone was detected only once. CDR3 amino acids: CASSPGLAGYVDTQYF. In nucleotides, the CDR3 is TGTGCCAGCAGCCCAGGACTAGCGGGATACGTGGATACGCAGTATTTT. The rearrangement uses TRBV11-3 and TRBJ2-3, with 12 nucleotides matching TRBD2. The CDR3 consists of 16 residues. CDR1 and CDR2 (germline): SGHNT, YENEEA. V was clipped by 5 bases and J by 6 bases; unmatched bases: 9.

The rearrangement joins TRBV2 to TRBJ2-5, with D tentatively TRBD1 or TRBD2 (6 bases each). The germline V gene has CDR1 SNHLY and CDR2 FYNNEI. The CDR3 is 15 amino acids. The V and J ends lost 4 bases and 0 bases respectively, with 12 bases between them. The DNA of the CDR3 is TGTGCCAGCAGTGGCGGGACACCGTACCAAGAGACCCAGTACTTC. Its protein product is CASSGGTPYQETQYF.

J is TRBJ2-1 and V is TRBV6-5; 10 bases match TRBD2. The CDR3 extends over 15 amino acids. V trimming: 8 bases; J trimming: 7 bases; junction bases outside the gene matches: 11. Germline loops: CDR1 MNHEY, CDR2 SVGAGI. The CDR3 region is CASRESGRAGNEQFF. Written as DNA, the CDR3 is TGTGCCAGCCGCGAAAGCGGGAGGGCCGGTAATGAGCAGTTCTTC.

The chain links TRBV7-9 to TRBJ2-1; D assignment may be TRBD1 or TRBD2 (5 bases each). This CDR3 spans 16 amino acids. The V end was cut by 5 bases, the J end by 3 bases, with 17 bases between. From germline, CDR1 is SEHNR and CDR2 FQNEAQ (reference sequence). CDR3 region: CASSPEPGRGYNEQFF. CDR3 sequence (DNA): TGTGCCAGCAGCCCGGAACCGGGACGGGGCTACAATGAGCAGTTCTTC. Full variable domain (remainder filled in from reference TRBV7-9 and TRBJ2-1): DTGVSQNPRHKITKRGQNVTFRCDPISEHNRLYWYRQTLGQGPEFLTYFQNEAQLEKSRLLSDRFSAERPKGSFSTLEIQRTEQGDSAMYLCASSPEPGRGYNEQFFGPGTRLTVL.